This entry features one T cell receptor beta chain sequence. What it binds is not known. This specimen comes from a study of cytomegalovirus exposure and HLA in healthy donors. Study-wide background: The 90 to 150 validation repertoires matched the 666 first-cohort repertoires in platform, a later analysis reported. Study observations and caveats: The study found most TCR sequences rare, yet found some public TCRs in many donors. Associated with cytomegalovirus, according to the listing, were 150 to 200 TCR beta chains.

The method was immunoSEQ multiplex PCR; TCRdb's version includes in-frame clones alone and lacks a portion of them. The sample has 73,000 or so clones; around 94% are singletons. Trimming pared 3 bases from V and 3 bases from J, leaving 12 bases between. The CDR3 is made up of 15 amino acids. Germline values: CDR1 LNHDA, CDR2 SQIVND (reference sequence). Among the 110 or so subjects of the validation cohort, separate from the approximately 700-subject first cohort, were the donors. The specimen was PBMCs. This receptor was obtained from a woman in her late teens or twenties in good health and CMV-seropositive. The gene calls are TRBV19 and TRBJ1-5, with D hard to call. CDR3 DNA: TGTGCCAGTAGTATGGGCGCTTTGAACAATCAGCCCCAGCATTTT. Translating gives CASSMGALNNQPQHF.